This T cell receptor (beta chain) was captured by sequencing in a study of T cells in severe cutaneous drug reactions. Bulk and single-cell libraries used iRepertoire multiplex PCR with TCR subtype-specific primers. Bulk TCR beta libraries: multiplex PCR with V-, D- and J-region primers. Roughly 90-550 ng of RNA per sample was bulk library input. TCRdb re-called the multiplex PCR reads and gives one entry per CDR3 protein, without DNA. Across 8,800 or so distinct CDR3 sequences, the top ten clones capture 20% to 30% of the sample. Sequenced patients had Stevens-Johnson syndrome or toxic epidermal necrolysis caused by carbamazepine. As for this clonotype: What it binds is not known.

The CDR3 has 14 amino acids. From germline, CDR1 is SNHLY and CDR2 FYNNEI. Overall study findings and caveats: Blister cells averaged approximately 32% and PBMC roughly 5% TRBV12-4 in carbamazepine-induced Stevens-Johnson syndrome or toxic epidermal necrolysis patients. One public TCRbeta CDR3 appeared in all seven blister samples, averaging about 15%.

The sample was cells from a skin blister. This chain links TRBV2 with TRBJ1-1. This clonotype originated in a human donor with a severe cutaneous adverse drug reaction. The CDR3 spells CASQTDGLNTEAFF.